A selection of T cell receptor beta chains follows, all from one sample in a study of blood T cell repertoires in COVID-19. Repertoires were generated with immunoSEQ multiplex PCR, while TCRdb's copy carries only in-frame clones and drops some. The sample has roughly 200,000 clones, about 86% seen once; the top ten hold 3% to 3.5%. The material sequenced was PBMCs or T cells enriched from blood (not recorded which). These receptors were collected from a woman in her fifties or sixties in a cohort exposed to, infected with or recovered from COVID-19 (not recorded which). The CDR3 runs from the conserved cysteine through the conserved F or W. The D gene is left open where the match is weak. Rows give clone size only sometimes, using once, few, many, or a class for an expanded clone.

V gene	J gene	clone size	CDR3 length	D gene	CDR3 DNA	CDR3 protein
TRBV10-1	TRBJ1-1	NA	14	TRBD1	TGCGCCAGCAGTGATAGACAGGGAAACCTTGAAGCTTTCTTT	CASSDRQGNLEAFF
TRBV7-8	TRBJ1-2	NA	14	NA	TGTGCCAGCAGCCCCACGACAGTTAACTATGGCTACACCTTC	CASSPTTVNYGYTF
TRBV15	TRBJ1-1	NA	15	TRBD1	TGTGCCACCAGCAAGGGGGCCACTGTGAACACTGAAGCTTTCTTT	CATSKGATVNTEAFF
TRBV7-9	TRBJ2-7	NA	18	TRBD2	TGTGCCAGCGGCGCCTCTAGCGGGGGGGCATTTCCTTTTAACGAGCAGTACTTC	CASGASSGGAFPFNEQYF
TRBV9	TRBJ1-3	few	14	NA	TGTGCCAGCAGCGACATAGCGGGCGGAAACACCATATATTTT	CASSDIAGGNTIYF
TRBV7-9	TRBJ2-5	NA	14	NA	TGTGCCAGCAGGAGCGGGGGACAGCAAGAGACCCAGTACTTC	CASRSGGQQETQYF
TRBV29-1	TRBJ1-1	NA	12	NA	TGCAGCGTTAGGACAGTGAACACTGAAGCTTTCTTT	CSVRTVNTEAFF
TRBV25-1	TRBJ2-2	NA	13	NA	TGTGCCAGCAGTCCCGGTGTTGTGCGGGAGCTGTTTTTT	CASSPGVVRELFF
TRBV5-1	TRBJ2-7	NA	16	TRBD2	TGCGCCAGCAGCTTGGAGACTGGGGGGGTCCCCTACGAGCAGTACTTC	CASSLETGGVPYEQYF
TRBV5-4	TRBJ1-2	NA	14	NA	TGTGCCAGCAGCTTGGAAGGGGGTGGCTATGGCTACACCTTC	CASSLEGGGYGYTF
TRBV5-6	TRBJ1-1	once	13	NA	TGTGCCAGCAGCCAGGGGCTGAACACTGAAGCTTTCTTT	CASSQGLNTEAFF
TRBV7-9	TRBJ1-5	NA	15	NA	TGTGCCAGCAGCACACAAGGGGGGGGAGATCAGCCCCAGCATTTT	CASSTQGGGDQPQHF
TRBV29-1	TRBJ1-3	NA	14	TRBD1	TGCAGTGCGGAAACCGGGACAGGGGGAAACACCATATATTTT	CSAETGTGGNTIYF
TRBV28	TRBJ1-6	NA	12	NA	TGTGCCAGCAGTTTTGGAGGTTCACCCCTCCACTTT	CASSFGGSPLHF
TRBV4-2	TRBJ1-2	NA	14	NA	TGTGCCAGCAGCCCCGGGGGGTCGAACTATGGCTACACCTTC	CASSPGGSNYGYTF
TRBV7-3	TRBJ2-1	NA	16	NA	TGTGCCAGCAGCTTTACCCAGGGAACGTCCTACAATGAGCAGTTCTTC	CASSFTQGTSYNEQFF
TRBV18	TRBJ2-6	NA	16	TRBD1	TGTGCCAGCTCGGACAGGGGGATCTCTGGGGCCAACGTCCTGACTTTC	CASSDRGISGANVLTF
TRBV6-5	TRBJ2-7	NA	15	NA	TGTGCCAGCAGCATACACCTGGCAGGGGGGAGCGAGCAGTACTTC	CASSIHLAGGSEQYF
TRBV2	TRBJ1-5	NA	11	NA	TGTGCCAGCAGTGATCCGGGGCCCCAGCATTTT	CASSDPGPQHF
TRBV4-3	TRBJ1-1	NA	15	TRBD1	TGCGCCAGCAGCCTTGGACAGGGGCATGACACTGAAGCTTTCTTT	CASSLGQGHDTEAFF
TRBV7-9	TRBJ1-2	NA	15	NA	TGTGCCAGCAGCTTAGAGTGGGGGGGCGGGAAAGGCTACACCTTC	CASSLEWGGGKGYTF
TRBV5-1	TRBJ1-1	NA	14	NA	TGCGCCAGCAGGCAGGGGTTGGACAACACTGAAGCTTTCTTT	CASRQGLDNTEAFF
TRBV20-1	TRBJ2-3	NA	15	TRBD2	TGCAGTGCTAGTAACGCGGGGGGGTTCACAGATACGCAGTATTTT	CSASNAGGFTDTQYF
TRBV11-3	TRBJ1-3	NA	17	NA	TGTGCCAGCAGCTTAAATCCCCCGGGAGACACCGGAAACACCATATATTTT	CASSLNPPGDTGNTIYF
TRBV6-6	TRBJ2-7	NA	15	NA	TGTGCCAGCAGTTACCCCAACAGGGGGGGGTACGAGCAGTACTTC	CASSYPNRGGYEQYF
TRBV5-1	TRBJ1-2	NA	15	TRBD1	TGCGCCAGCAGTTATACACAGGGGGCGTACTATGGCTACACCTTC	CASSYTQGAYYGYTF
TRBV28	TRBJ1-1	few	16	TRBD1	TGTGCCAGCAGTCCCCGACAGGGGCGCATGAACACTGAAGCTTTCTTT	CASSPRQGRMNTEAFF
TRBV19	TRBJ2-4	NA	18	NA	TGTGCCACAAGCCCCAGAATGGGGGCCGCCCCAGCCAAAAACATTCAGTACTTC	CATSPRMGAAPAKNIQYF
TRBV5-1	TRBJ1-3	few	15	NA	TGCGCCAGCAGCTTTCAGGGAAATAACGGAAACACCATATATTTT	CASSFQGNNGNTIYF
TRBV4-3	TRBJ2-3	NA	16	TRBD2	TGCGCCAGCAGCCAACAGCGGGGGGGAGGGTCAGATACGCAGTATTTT	CASSQQRGGGSDTQYF
TRBV11-3	TRBJ2-1	few	15	TRBD1	TGTGCCAGCAGCTCCGGGACAGGGCTCGGGAATGAGCAGTTCTTC	CASSSGTGLGNEQFF
TRBV5-1	TRBJ2-3	NA	19	TRBD2	TGCGCCAGCAGCAGGGGACTAGCGGGGCTCCCCGGTTCAGCAGATACGCAGTATTTT	CASSRGLAGLPGSADTQYF
TRBV9	TRBJ1-5	NA	18	NA	TGTGCCAGCTTCCGCCGAGGGCCCGGGCCCTTTAGCAATCAGCCCCAGCATTTT	CASFRRGPGPFSNQPQHF
TRBV19	TRBJ1-5	NA	16	TRBD1	TGTGCCAGTAGTACCCGCGGCAGGGGGTCTGTTCAGCCCCAGCATTTT	CASSTRGRGSVQPQHF
TRBV9	TRBJ2-1	NA	15	NA	TGTGCCAGCAGCGTAAGTCCTAGCGAAAACAATGAGCAGTTCTTC	CASSVSPSENNEQFF
TRBV7-9	TRBJ1-2	NA	14	TRBD1	TGTGCCAGCAGCTTACTTCGGACAGGGACGGGCTACACCTTC	CASSLLRTGTGYTF
TRBV9	TRBJ1-3	NA	16	NA	TGTGCCAGCAGCGTAGGAGGCCGCAGCTCTGGAAACACCATATATTTT	CASSVGGRSSGNTIYF
TRBV7-2	TRBJ2-5	NA	15	NA	TGTGCCAGCAGCGCCTCGCAGTTTAATGCAGAGACCCAGTACTTC	CASSASQFNAETQYF
TRBV11-2	TRBJ1-2	NA	13	NA	TGTGCCAGCAGAAAAGACAGCAACTATGGCTACACCTTC	CASRKDSNYGYTF
TRBV19	TRBJ1-1	few	14	NA	TGTGCCAGTAACTTGGCCCCCGGAGGCACTGAAGCTTTCTTT	CASNLAPGGTEAFF
TRBV9	TRBJ2-3	NA	15	NA	TGTGCCAGCAGCGTAGTTGCGGCTAGCACAGATACGCAGTATTTT	CASSVVAASTDTQYF
TRBV12-5	TRBJ1-1	NA	17	TRBD1	TGTGCTAGTGGTTTGACCGTAACGGGACAGACGAACACTGAAGCTTTCTTT	CASGLTVTGQTNTEAFF
TRBV7-9	TRBJ1-1	NA	14	NA	TGTGCCAGCAGCTTAGTACATCCGAACACTGAAGCTTTCTTT	CASSLVHPNTEAFF
TRBV7-8	TRBJ1-1	NA	14	NA	TGTGCCAGCAGCCCTCCAGGACAGCACACTGAAGCTTTCTTT	CASSPPGQHTEAFF
TRBV5-1	TRBJ2-6	NA	17	NA	TGCGCCAGCAGCCAAAAAATGACAGGAGGTGGGGCCAACGTCCTGACTTTC	CASSQKMTGGGANVLTF
TRBV5-1	TRBJ1-1	NA	15	NA	TGCGCCAGCAGCTCGGGGACCGGACAGCTTCTTGAAGCTTTCTTT	CASSSGTGQLLEAFF
TRBV6-2/TRBV6-3	TRBJ1-4	NA	18	TRBD1	TGTGCCAGCAGTTCTAGACGGACAGGGGAGAGAGAGTTCGAAAAACTGTTTTTT	CASSSRRTGEREFEKLFF
TRBV7-8	TRBJ2-7	NA	14	NA	TGTGCCAGCATACCGGGACTCCCGCCCTACGAGCAGTACTTC	CASIPGLPPYEQYF
TRBV5-1	TRBJ2-1	NA	13	NA	TGCGCCAGCAGCTTAGGACAGCACAATGAGCAGTTCTTC	CASSLGQHNEQFF
TRBV10-3	TRBJ1-3	NA	14	NA	TGTGCCATCGCGCTCGGGACTGCTGGAAACACCATATATTTT	CAIALGTAGNTIYF
TRBV3-1/TRBV3-2	TRBJ2-4	NA	14	NA	TGTGCCAGCAGCCGAGGTGGACAGAAAAACATTCAGTACTTC	CASSRGGQKNIQYF
TRBV5-1	TRBJ2-7	NA	14	TRBD1	TGCGCCAGCGCCGCCGGGACAGAAGGAGTCGAGCAGTACTTC	CASAAGTEGVEQYF
TRBV29-1	TRBJ2-2	NA	14	TRBD1	TGCAGCGTGTCCGGGACAGGGGTTACCGGGGAGCTGTTTTTT	CSVSGTGVTGELFF
TRBV24-1	TRBJ1-1	NA	13	NA	TGTGCCACCAGGGACAGATTCAACACTGAAGCTTTCTTT	CATRDRFNTEAFF
TRBV5-1	TRBJ2-7	NA	14	NA	TGCGCCAGCAGCTTGTTGACAAACTCCTACGAGCAGTACTTC	CASSLLTNSYEQYF
TRBV19	TRBJ1-5	few	15	TRBD1	TGTGCCAGTAGTGCAACGGACAGGAGCAATCAGCCCCAGCATTTT	CASSATDRSNQPQHF
TRBV24-1	TRBJ2-5	NA	16	TRBD2	TGTGCCACCAGTGTAAACAGCGGGGGGCCCCAAGAGACCCAGTACTTC	CATSVNSGGPQETQYF
TRBV10-3	TRBJ1-2	once	17	TRBD1	TGTGCCATCAGTAAAACCCGGGACAGGGAAGCTAACTATGGCTACACCTTC	CAISKTRDREANYGYTF
TRBV6-5	TRBJ2-7	NA	15	TRBD2	TGTGCCAGCAGTTACTCGGGGGTAGCGGGGTACGAGCAGTACTTC	CASSYSGVAGYEQYF